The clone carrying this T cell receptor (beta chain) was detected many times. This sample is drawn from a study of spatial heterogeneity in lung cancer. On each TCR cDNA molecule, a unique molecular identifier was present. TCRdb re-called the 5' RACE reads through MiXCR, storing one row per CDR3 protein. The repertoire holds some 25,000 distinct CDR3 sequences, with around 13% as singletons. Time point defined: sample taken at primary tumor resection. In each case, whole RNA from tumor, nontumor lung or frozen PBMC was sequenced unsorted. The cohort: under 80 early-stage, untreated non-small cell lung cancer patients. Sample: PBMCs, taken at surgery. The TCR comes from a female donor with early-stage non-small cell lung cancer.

CDR3 nucleotides: TGTGCCAGCAGCCAAGTTAACTTCCAAGAGACCCAGTACTTC. This translates into CASSQVNFQETQYF. The chain is built from TRBV4-2 and TRBJ2-5; D call uncertain. This CDR3 is built from 14 residues. The ends were cut back, 1 base at V and 1 base at J, with 7 bases in the middle. Looked up from germline, CDR1 is LGHNA and CDR2 is YNFKEQ.